The 18 T cell receptor beta chains below were found in one sample sequenced in a study of T cells in Graves' hyperthyroidism and ophthalmopathy. Amplification of TCR beta CDR3 regions used RNA as the template. A first-round RT-PCR of the TCR CDR3 used the HTBI primer set. TCRdb used MiXCR to reprocess the multiplex PCR reads, holding one entry per CDR3 protein. This table holds some 570,000 distinct CDR3 sequences, around 14% found once. Material: blood. The receptors derive from a woman between 18 and 29 years old with Graves' ophthalmopathy.

A few counts support this clonotype. The chain carries TRBV9 and TRBJ2-3; 10 positions agree with TRBD2. The V and J ends lost 6 bases and 3 bases, in that order; junction bases with no gene match: 7. In germline, CDR1 is SGDLS, CDR2 YYNGEE. The CDR3 loop spans 15 amino acids. Here the CDR3 reads CASNSGRIITDTQYF. The CDR3 DNA sequence: TGTGCCAGCAATAGCGGGAGGATTATAACAGATACGCAGTATTTT.

This clonotype was picked up many times. The rearrangement uses TRBV12-3 or TRBV12-4 and TRBJ2-7; no reliable D call. V was pared by 3 bases and J by 6 bases, with 6 bases between. The CDR3 covers 11 residues. CDR3 DNA: TGTGCCAGCAGTTTCAACCGCGAGCAGTACTTC. This sequence encodes CASSFNREQYF.

The chain joins TRBV28 to TRBJ1-1; 7 bases match TRBD1. The CDR3 is made up of 15 amino acids. Trimming at V came to 6 bases and at J to 6 bases, leaving 13 bases not matched to a gene. Germline CDR1 and CDR2: MDHEN and SYDVKM. CDR3 nucleotide sequence: TGTGCCAGCAGCAGTTTTCCCCAGGGGGTCCCTGAAGCTTTCTTT. The encoded protein is CASSSFPQGVPEAFF. The full variable domain, rest sourced from reference TRBV28 and TRBJ1-1, is DVKVTQSSRYLVKRTGEKVFLECVQDMDHENMFWYRQDPGLGLRLIYFSYDVKMKEKGDIPEGYSVSREKKERFSLILESASTNQTSMYLCASSSFPQGVPEAFFGQGTRLTVV.

This clonotype appeared many times. This chain connects TRBV30 to TRBJ1-1; D is undetermined. This CDR3 contains 14 residues. CDR1 GTSNPN and CDR2 SVGIG come from the germline V gene (reference sequence). V was clipped by 3 bases and J by 1 base, with 12 bases between them. The CDR3 loop reads CAWREFGRNTEAFF. CDR3 coding DNA: TGTGCCTGGAGGGAATTCGGACGGAACACTGAAGCTTTCTTT. The full variable domain, with the rest looked up from reference TRBV30 and TRBJ1-1, is SQTIHQWPATLVQPVGSPLSLECTVEGTSNPNLYWYRQAAGRGLQLLFYSVGIGQISSEVPQNLSASRPQDRQFILSSKKLLLSDSGFYLCAWREFGRNTEAFFGQGTRLTVV.

This clonotype has just a few counts. The gene calls are TRBV6-2 or TRBV6-3 and TRBJ1-5, with unresolved D. The CDR3 runs 15 residues. The V end lost 2 bases, the J end lost 0 bases, and 8 bases lay between the germline ends. Germline V gene lookup returns CDR1 MNHEY and CDR2 SVGEGT. CDR3 in DNA: TGTGCCAGCAGTTACCCAAGATTTAGCAATCAGCCCCAGCATTTT. Its translation: CASSYPRFSNQPQHF.

This clonotype has a count of ten or more. The chain carries TRBV7-9 and TRBJ2-7; D might be TRBD1 or TRBD2, each matching 5 bases. The CDR3 is 14 residues long. From germline, CDR1 is SEHNR and CDR2 FQNEAQ (reference sequence). Trimming took 2 bases from V and 4 from J, leaving 12 bases between them. CDR3 in amino acids: CASSLSGDGYEQYF. The CDR3 nucleotides are TGTGCCAGCAGCTTATCCGGGGACGGATACGAGCAGTACTTC.

The rearrangement joins TRBV9 to TRBJ2-5; 13 bases map to TRBD2. With V trimmed by 2 bases and J by 4 bases, 5 bases remained unmatched. CDR1 and CDR2 (germline): SGDLS, YYNGEE. CDR3 size: 16 residues. Here the CDR3 DNA reads TGTGCCAGCAGCGTGGGGACTAGCGGGAACCCAGAGACCCAGTACTTC. Its translation is CASSVGTSGNPETQYF.

This clonotype was seen ten or more times. The V and J genes are TRBV7-9 and TRBJ2-2; D is ambiguous. This CDR3 has 18 amino acids. The V gene's germline CDR1 is SEHNR and CDR2 FQNEAQ (reference sequence). V shed 2 bases and J shed 2 bases, with 18 bases lying between them. CDR3 nucleotide sequence: TGTGCCAGCAGCTTAACGGGCGTACGACACTCTAACACCGGGGAGCTGTTTTTT. Translation gives CASSLTGVRHSNTGELFF. The complete variable domain, with remaining parts taken from reference TRBV7-9 and TRBJ2-2, reads DTGVSQNPRHKITKRGQNVTFRCDPISEHNRLYWYRQTLGQGPEFLTYFQNEAQLEKSRLLSDRFSAERPKGSFSTLEIQRTEQGDSAMYLCASSLTGVRHSNTGELFFGEGSRLTVL.

This clonotype appeared many times. V gene TRBV6-1 combines with J gene TRBJ1-5, with a weak D call TRBD1 (6 bases). Looked up from germline, CDR1 is MNHNS and CDR2 is SASEGT. The CDR3 has 15 residues. V dropped 9 bases and J dropped 0 bases, with 15 bases sitting between them. This chain's CDR3 is CASRTASYSNQPQHF. CDR3 in DNA: TGTGCCAGTCGGACAGCTAGTTATAGCAATCAGCCCCAGCATTTT.

This clonotype was seen repeatedly, ten times or more. This chain uses TRBV29-1 with TRBJ2-3, with TRBD2 identical over 8 bases. This CDR3 has 13 residues. Trimming cost V 6 bases and J 3 bases; bases outside gene matches: 5. Germline CDR1 is SQVTM and CDR2 is ANQGSEA. The CDR3: CSVVRGGTDTQYF. The CDR3 DNA reads as TGCAGCGTCGTCCGGGGGGGTACAGATACGCAGTATTTT.

There are a few counts of this clonotype. V usage is TRBV3-1 and J usage is TRBJ2-3, with D perhaps TRBD1 (7 bases). Germline CDR1 reads LGHDT; CDR2 reads YNNKEL (reference sequence). The CDR3 has 13 amino acids. V gave up 3 bases and J gave up 9 bases, with 13 bases separating them. The CDR3 sequence: CASSQRQGGTQYF. The CDR3 DNA is TGTGCCAGCAGCCAGAGACAGGGAGGAACGCAGTATTTT.

The table lists this clonotype with a few counts. One end of the junction varies from germline; a read error may be responsible. This chain links TRBV5-1 with TRBJ2-3; a weak D match, TRBD1 (6 bases). Germline V gives CDR1 SGHRS, CDR2 YFSETQ. The CDR3 has 14 amino acids. Here the CDR3 DNA reads TGTGCCAGCAGCGAGGGACATAGCACAGATACGCAGTATTTT. It specifies CASSEGHSTDTQYF.

This clonotype was counted only a few times. The rearrangement joins TRBV27 to TRBJ2-3; no reliable D call. There are 10 residues in the CDR3. Deletions cut 11 bases from V and 6 bases from J, with 9 bases between. CDR1 and CDR2 (germline): MNHEY, SMNVEV (reference sequence). CDR3 sequence: CAPTKDTQYF. The DNA for the CDR3 is TGTGCCCCCACTAAGGATACGCAGTATTTT.

The V call is TRBV12-5, the J call TRBJ2-7, with D unresolved. The V gene lost 0 bases and the J gene lost 0 bases, with 3 bases spanning the gap. This CDR3 has 13 amino acids. Germline values: CDR1 LGHNT, CDR2 FRNRAP. The CDR3 is CASGLVSSYEQYF. The CDR3 nucleotides are TGTGCTAGTGGTTTGGTGTCCTCCTACGAGCAGTACTTC.

This clonotype was counted many times. The chain recombines TRBV7-2 with TRBJ2-1, with 11 bases fitting TRBD2. There are 13 residues in the CDR3. Trimming removed 9 bases from V and 2 bases from J; junction bases left unmatched: 0. Germline assignment: CDR1 SGHTA and CDR2 FQGNSA. CDR3: CARTSGAYNEQFF. The CDR3 coding sequence is TGTGCCAGGACTAGCGGGGCCTACAATGAGCAGTTCTTC.

The V and J genes are TRBV7-8 and TRBJ2-7; no clear D gene. The CDR3 has 13 residues. V lost 3 bases to trimming and J lost 2 bases, with 8 bases between them. Germline V gene data show CDR1 as SGHVS and CDR2 as FQNEAQ. CDR3 sequence: CASSFPVTYEQYF. As DNA, the CDR3 is TGTGCCAGCAGCTTCCCGGTCACCTACGAGCAGTACTTC. Complete variable domain (other parts from reference TRBV7-8 and TRBJ2-7): GAGVSQSPRYKVAKRGQDVALRCDPISGHVSLFWYQQALGQGPEFLTYFQNEAQLDKSGLPSDRFFAERPEGSVSTLKIQRTQQEDSAVYLCASSFPVTYEQYFGPGTRLTVT.

This clonotype was detected many times. The V gene is TRBV20-1, the J gene TRBJ2-7; 12 positions agree with TRBD2. V was clipped by 4 bases and J by 1 base; unmatched bases: 8. This CDR3 is 16 amino acids long. CDR1 and CDR2 (germline): DFQATT, SNEGSKA (reference sequence). CDR3 sequence reads: CSATLGTSGRSYEQYF. The CDR3 DNA reads as TGCAGTGCTACCCTTGGGACTAGCGGGCGTTCCTACGAGCAGTACTTC.

The chain couples TRBV12-3 or TRBV12-4 to TRBJ2-7; 10 bases are a match to TRBD2. V trimming: 4 bases; J trimming: 5 bases; junction bases outside the gene matches: 5. The CDR3 is 14 amino acids. CDR3 in DNA: TGTGCCAGCAGTTCCTGGACTAGCGGCGACGAGCAGTACTTC. Translated, it gives CASSSWTSGDEQYF.